This entry features one T cell receptor beta chain sequence. Germline CDR1 and CDR2: LNHDA and SQIVND (reference sequence). V was shortened by 3 bases and J by 9 bases, with 12 bases between the two germline ends. The CDR3 consists of 13 residues. The protocol was immunoSEQ multiplex PCR, while the TCRdb copy is restricted to in-frame clones and leaves out a portion. Here the sample spans about 130,000 clones, around nine tenths being singletons. This sample stems from a study of control samples from healthy donors and cancer patients. This sequence was found in a man aged 50-59 years in good health. The specimen was blood. The chain joins TRBV19 to TRBJ2-1; a weak D match, TRBD1 (5 bases). In nucleotides, the CDR3 is TGTGCCAGTAGTATGGCCCTTACAGGTGAGCAGTTCTTC. It codes for CASSMALTGEQFF.